The 23 T cell receptor beta chains in this list originate from one sample, sequenced in a study of T cell responses to AZD1222 COVID-19 vaccine. Generated by immunoSEQ multiplex PCR, the TCRdb table keeps only in-frame clones and is missing some. The repertoire holds 74,000 or so clones, with around 84% as singletons. The input for sequencing was peripheral blood, taken on day 0 of AZD1222 vaccination. The receptors here all came from an adult in good health.

This clone appeared once. The chain joins TRBV27 to TRBJ1-2; TRBD1 matches 7 bases. Trimming cost V 6 bases and J 2 bases; bases outside gene matches: 15. The CDR3 contains 17 residues. Germline V lookup: CDR1 MNHEY, CDR2 SMNVEV (reference sequence). The CDR3 loop reads CASRPPRWDSANYGYTF. The CDR3 DNA follows: TGTGCCAGCAGACCTCCTCGCTGGGACAGCGCAAACTATGGCTACACCTTC.

CDR3 sequence: CAISEEPANYGYTF. CDR3 in DNA: TGTGCCATCAGTGAGGAACCAGCTAACTATGGCTACACCTTC. J is TRBJ1-2 and V is TRBV10-3; no firm D call. Germline values: CDR1 ENHRY, CDR2 SYGVKD. This CDR3 region has 14 residues. Deletions cut 2 bases from V and 0 bases from J, with 7 bases between.

The gene calls are TRBV27 and TRBJ2-3; D is possibly TRBD2 (5 bases). The CDR3 sequence is 15 residues long. V was pared by 6 bases and J by 4 bases, with 17 bases between. CDR1 is MNHEY, CDR2 SMNVEV, per germline (reference sequence). Written as DNA, the CDR3 is TGTGCCAGCAGCCCATTGTGGGAGTACTCAGATACGCAGTATTTT. Amino acid sequence: CASSPLWEYSDTQYF.

The chain is built from TRBV4-2 and TRBJ2-1; D gene uncertain. Looked up from germline, CDR1 is LGHNA and CDR2 is YNFKEQ. This CDR3 contains 13 residues. Trimming cost V 0 bases and J 7 bases, with 7 bases left between them. The CDR3 spells CASSQEWMNEQFF. The CDR3 DNA is TGTGCCAGCAGCCAAGAGTGGATGAATGAGCAGTTCTTC.

This clone occurred once. The rearrangement joins TRBV28 to TRBJ1-2, with D possibly TRBD1 on 5 matching bases. V was clipped by 6 bases and J by 4 bases, with 18 bases between them. Germline-derived CDR1 and CDR2 are MDHEN and SYDVKM. There are 15 residues in the CDR3. The CDR3 DNA is TGTGCCAGCAGCCTAGGGAGGGGCCCTCTCTATGGCTACACCTTC. This encodes CASSLGRGPLYGYTF.

This sequence joins TRBV3-1 (or the pseudogene TRBV3-2) and TRBJ2-7, with D unclear. Trimming removed 6 bases from V and 2 bases from J, with 5 bases in between. The germline V gene encodes CDR1 LGHDT and CDR2 YNNKEL (reference sequence). The CDR3 covers 11 residues. The CDR3 loop reads CASRGPYEQYF. CDR3 coding DNA: TGTGCCAGCAGGGGTCCCTACGAGCAGTACTTC.

The chain is built from TRBV28 and TRBJ2-5, with 7 bases lining up with TRBD1. V shed 3 bases, J shed 5 bases, and the junction held 6 bases outside the gene matches. In germline, CDR1 is MDHEN, CDR2 SYDVKM. The CDR3 consists of 14 residues. The CDR3 region has the DNA TGTGCCAGCAGTTTTAGGGGGCAGATCGAGACCCAGTACTTC. Protein sequence: CASSFRGQIETQYF. Combining the CDR3 with reference TRBV28 and TRBJ2-5 gives the whole variable domain DVKVTQSSRYLVKRTGEKVFLECVQDMDHENMFWYRQDPGLGLRLIYFSYDVKMKEKGDIPEGYSVSREKKERFSLILESASTNQTSMYLCASSFRGQIETQYFGPGTRLLVL.

V usage is TRBV28 and J usage is TRBJ2-7, with TRBD1 matching over 10 bases. V lost 3 bases, J lost 2 bases, and 7 bases stayed unmatched. Per germline, CDR1 MDHEN and CDR2 SYDVKM. The CDR3 runs to 16 residues. CDR3 protein: CASSFSSGTGAYEQYF. The CDR3 region has the DNA TGTGCCAGCAGTTTCTCATCCGGGACAGGGGCCTACGAGCAGTACTTC. Full variable domain (rest looked up from reference TRBV28 and TRBJ2-7): DVKVTQSSRYLVKRTGEKVFLECVQDMDHENMFWYRQDPGLGLRLIYFSYDVKMKEKGDIPEGYSVSREKKERFSLILESASTNQTSMYLCASSFSSGTGAYEQYFGPGTRLTVT.

This clone was counted between two and nine times. The V call is TRBV28, the J call TRBJ1-1; D uncertain. This CDR3 has 14 residues. V lost 5 bases, J lost 1 base, and 11 bases lay in between. CDR1 is MDHEN and CDR2 is SYDVKM in the germline V gene. The CDR3 spells CASSGPYKNTEAFF. The CDR3, as DNA: TGTGCCAGCAGTGGACCGTACAAGAACACTGAAGCTTTCTTT.

The chain employs TRBV27 and TRBJ1-5; 8 bases match TRBD1. Looked up from germline, CDR1 is MNHEY and CDR2 is SMNVEV (reference sequence). CDR3 length: 15 amino acids. V lost 6 bases, J lost 6 bases, and 10 bases stayed unmatched. The CDR3 region is CASSQDRGWGQPQHF. In DNA, the CDR3 is TGTGCCAGCAGCCAAGACAGGGGTTGGGGTCAGCCCCAGCATTTT.

The chain is built from TRBV5-4 and TRBJ2-6; D uncertain. Germline lookup yields CDR1 SGHNT and CDR2 YYREEE (reference sequence). The length of the CDR3 is 15 residues. V lost 10 bases, J lost 2 bases, and 16 bases lay in between. The CDR3 reads CAYPGPWAGANVLTF. CDR3 in DNA: TGTGCCTATCCCGGGCCCTGGGCTGGGGCCAACGTCCTGACTTTC.

The J gene is TRBJ2-5, the V gene TRBV13; D gene ambiguous. Germline V gene sequence: CDR1 PRHDT, CDR2 FYEKMQ (reference sequence). Trimming took off 2 bases at V and 1 base at J, with 11 bases between the two ends. The CDR3 runs to 15 residues. The CDR3 protein is CASSLRPRFQETQYF. CDR3 nucleotides: TGTGCCAGCAGCTTAAGACCCCGGTTCCAAGAGACCCAGTACTTC. Together with reference TRBV13 and TRBJ2-5, the CDR3 gives the full variable domain: AAGVIQSPRHLIKEKRETATLKCYPIPRHDTVYWYQQGPGQDPQFLISFYEKMQSDKGSIPDRFSAQQFSDYHSELNMSSLELGDSALYFCASSLRPRFQETQYFGPGTRLLVL.

V and J are TRBV27 and TRBJ1-1; no clear D. The ends were cut back, 2 bases at V and 0 bases at J, with 7 bases in the middle. This CDR3 region has 14 residues. In germline, CDR1 is MNHEY, CDR2 SMNVEV (reference sequence). CDR3 amino acids: CASSLGVMNTEAFF. The CDR3, as DNA: TGTGCCAGCAGTTTAGGAGTGATGAACACTGAAGCTTTCTTT.

The chain has TRBV7-2 and TRBJ2-3, with 9 nucleotides matching TRBD1. V gave up 7 bases and J gave up 7 bases; unmatched junction bases: 12. Germline assignment: CDR1 SGHTA and CDR2 FQGNSA. The CDR3 contains 15 residues. The CDR3 spells CASTKPGTGRNTQYF. CDR3 DNA: TGTGCCAGCACAAAGCCGGGGACAGGGAGGAATACGCAGTATTTT.

This rearrangement joins TRBV7-9 to TRBJ2-7, with a tentative D call TRBD2 (6 bases). Germline CDR1 and CDR2: SEHNR and FQNEAQ (reference sequence). The length of the CDR3 is 15 residues. V was pared by 1 base and J by 2 bases, with 12 bases between. CDR3 sequence reads: CASSLGSGITYEQYF. The CDR3 DNA is TGTGCCAGCAGCTTAGGTAGCGGCATAACCTACGAGCAGTACTTC.

The chain uses TRBV19 and TRBJ1-2; the D gene is possibly TRBD1 (6 bases). Trimming stripped 4 bases from V and 6 bases from J, with 15 bases between. The CDR3 extends over 14 amino acids. Per the germline V gene, CDR1 is LNHDA and CDR2 is SQIVND (reference sequence). The CDR3 sequence is CASSNQIQGHGYTF. The CDR3 nucleotides are TGTGCCAGTAGTAACCAAATACAGGGCCATGGCTACACCTTC.

V usage is TRBV7-9 and J usage is TRBJ1-1; D is possibly TRBD1 (6 bases). Germline CDR1 and CDR2: SEHNR and FQNEAQ (reference sequence). Between the trimmed V and J ends, which lost 0 bases and 7 bases, there was a span of 12 bases. The CDR3 runs to 14 residues. CDR3 protein: CASSLAAHRDEAFF. The CDR3 nucleotides are TGTGCCAGCAGCTTAGCGGCCCACAGGGATGAAGCTTTCTTT.

The rearrangement links TRBV2 to TRBJ1-5; D unresolved. V lost 1 base to trimming and J lost 2 bases, with 9 bases between them. Looked up from germline, CDR1 is SNHLY and CDR2 is FYNNEI. The CDR3 has 15 residues. The CDR3 coding sequence is TGTGCCAGCAGTGAAGAAGGGAGGGGCAATCAGCCCCAGCATTTT. Amino acids: CASSEEGRGNQPQHF. Full variable domain (remainder filled in from reference TRBV2 and TRBJ1-5): EPEVTQTPSHQVTQMGQEVILRCVPISNHLYFYWYRQILGQKVEFLVSFYNNEISEKSEIFDDQFSVERPDGSNFTLKIRSTKLEDSAMYFCASSEEGRGNQPQHFGDGTRLSIL.

The rearrangement uses TRBV6-5 and TRBJ1-4, with a possible D match to TRBD1 (5 bases). Per germline, CDR1 MNHEY and CDR2 SVGAGI. The CDR3 spans 15 residues. Trimming removed 2 bases from V and 4 bases from J, with 11 bases in between. The CDR3 loop is CASSYLRGVNEKLFF. The CDR3 coding sequence is TGTGCCAGCAGTTACCTTCGAGGGGTTAATGAAAAACTGTTTTTT.

This clone was seen more than once but under ten times. V and J are TRBV28 and TRBJ2-7; D possibly corresponds to TRBD2 (5 bases). Trimming left V 6 bases short and J 0 bases short, with 15 bases between. The CDR3 sequence is 15 residues long. In germline, CDR1 is MDHEN, CDR2 SYDVKM. DNA for the CDR3: TGTGCCAGCAGCCCTGTAACGGGGAACTCCTACGAGCAGTACTTC. This sequence encodes CASSPVTGNSYEQYF.

The V call is TRBV5-4, the J call TRBJ1-2; TRBD1 aligns across 7 bases. This CDR3 is 16 amino acids long. CDR1 SGHNT and CDR2 YYREEE come from the germline V gene (reference sequence). J lost 0 bases, V lost 6 bases, and 11 bases had no gene match. CDR3 nucleotides: TGTGCCAGCACCTGGGGGAGGGGGCTAACTAACTATGGCTACACCTTC. Encoded protein: CASTWGRGLTNYGYTF. Looking up the rest from reference TRBV5-4 and TRBJ1-2 gives the full variable domain: ETGVTQSPTHLIKTRGQQVTLRCSSQSGHNTVSWYQQALGQGPQFIFQYYREEENGRGNFPPRFSGLQFPNYSSELNVNALELDDSALYLCASTWGRGLTNYGYTFGSGTRLTVV.

This clone was detected only once. The chain recombines TRBV7-2 with TRBJ1-2; no clear D. The CDR3 runs 17 residues. The ends were cut back, 1 base at V and 5 bases at J, with 20 bases in the middle. CDR1 and CDR2 (germline): SGHTA, FQGNSA. The CDR3 nucleotides are TGTGCCAGCAGCTTAGAAGTCAAGATTAGGCCGCGGTATGGCTACACCTTC. It encodes CASSLEVKIRPRYGYTF.

The chain joins TRBV7-2 to TRBJ1-6; D unclear. CDR3 size: 14 residues. The V and J ends lost 1 base and 14 bases respectively, with 15 bases between them. Germline CDR1 is SGHTA and CDR2 is FQGNSA. For the CDR3, the DNA is TGTGCCAGCAGCTTAGGGGTGGGTCTTATGTCCCTCCACTTT. Residues: CASSLGVGLMSLHF.